This TCR beta chain was sequenced in a study of blood T cell repertoires in COVID-19. Study-wide context: Sample material is recorded as cDNA or gDNA derived from T cells, B-cell-depleted T cells, or PBMCs.

Method: immunoSEQ multiplex PCR; TCRdb's copy keeps in-frame clones and lacks some. The sample contains roughly 380,000 clones, 81% of which appear only once. Sequenced sample: peripheral blood. This TCR came from a human donor with acute or convalescent COVID-19. The donor label of this sample is uncertain.

CDR3 loop: CASSLAWEFIPGELFF. The DNA of the CDR3 is TGCGCCAGCAGCTTGGCCTGGGAGTTTATTCCCGGGGAGCTGTTTTTT. This rearrangement joins TRBV5-1 to TRBJ2-2; perhaps TRBD2 as D (5 bases). CDR3 size: 16 residues. The V end was cut by 0 bases, the J end by 6 bases, with 15 bases between. The germline CDR1 and CDR2 sequences are SGHRS and YFSETQ.